Described below is a single T cell receptor (beta chain) sequence and its context. The CDR3 covers 15 residues. Germline CDR1 and CDR2: SEHNR and FQNEAQ (reference sequence). The V end was cut by 5 bases, the J end by 0 bases, with 11 bases between. Researchers prepared the TCRbeta library using unique molecular identifiers, the study reports. TCRdb re-analysed the PCR reads in MiXCR, keeping a single row per CDR3 protein. The sample lists 500,000 to 600,000 distinct CDR3 sequences; around 17% were seen once. The sample comes from a study of T-cell reconstitution after alpha-beta-depleted transplantation in children.

This rearrangement joins TRBV7-9 to TRBJ1-5; TRBD1 is a possible D gene (5 bases). The sequences come from PBMCs from the stem cell graft donor, collected from the stem cell graft. This sequence originates from a human donor who donated a stem cell graft to a child with acute lymphoblastic leukemia. The CDR3 region is CASSDTGYSNQPQHF. The CDR3 nucleotides are TGTGCCAGCAGCGACACAGGATATAGCAATCAGCCCCAGCATTTT.